The 8 T cell receptor beta chains below were found in one sample sequenced in a study of T and B cells in COVID-19 patients. Multiplex PCR with BIOMED2 TRB-A/B primer pools amplified TRB rearrangements. TCRdb used MiXCR to reprocess the multiplex PCR reads, holding one entry per CDR3 protein. This table has approximately 11,000 distinct CDR3 sequences, approximately 29% appearing once. TRB was amplified from about 240-490 ng of blood genomic DNA. Sequencing input: blood. These receptors were taken from a human donor who had recovered from COVID-19.

V gene TRBV20-1 combines with J gene TRBJ1-5; D may be TRBD1 (5 bases). The V end lost 2 bases, the J end lost 2 bases, and 10 bases lay between the germline ends. This CDR3 is built from 14 residues. Germline CDR1 reads DFQATT; CDR2 reads SNEGSKA (reference sequence). The CDR3 DNA follows: TGCAGTGCTAGACGGACATATCGCAATCAGCCCCAGCATTTT. This encodes CSARRTYRNQPQHF.

This clonotype has ten or more counts. The chain joins TRBV29-1 to TRBJ1-5, with 7 bases aligning to TRBD1. Germline loops: CDR1 SQVTM, CDR2 ANQGSEA. With 4 bases clipped from V and 4 bases from J, the junction kept 4 bases outside the gene matches. The CDR3 is made up of 13 amino acids. Here the CDR3 DNA reads TGCAGCGTTGGGGGACAGCCTAATCAGCCCCAGCATTTT. This sequence encodes CSVGGQPNQPQHF.

There are a few counts of this clonotype. CDR3 protein: CASSPRGGSSYNEQFF. As DNA, the CDR3 is TGTGCCAGCAGCCCTCGGGGGGGGAGCTCCTACAATGAGCAGTTCTTC. J is TRBJ2-1 and V is TRBV11-1; 8 bases line up with TRBD2. Germline V gene data show CDR1 as SGHAT and CDR2 as FQDESV (reference sequence). The CDR3 has 16 amino acids. V lost 5 bases to trimming and J lost 0 bases; unmatched junction nucleotides: 6.

The chain combines TRBV12-3 or TRBV12-4 with TRBJ1-1, with 12 nucleotides matching TRBD1. The CDR3 runs to 18 residues. V lost 4 bases and J lost 3; bases outside the gene matches: 12. CDR3 in amino acids: CASSYSMWDRGQDTEAFF. The CDR3 DNA reads as TGTGCCAGCAGTTACTCGATGTGGGACAGGGGGCAGGACACTGAAGCTTTCTTT.

This clonotype is termed medium-sized. This CDR3 is CSVDLLGQGYEQYF. Written as DNA, the CDR3 is TGCAGCGTTGACCTTTTAGGACAGGGCTACGAGCAGTACTTC. The chain couples TRBV29-1 to TRBJ2-7; TRBD1 matches at 8 bases. The CDR3 totals 14 residues. Germline CDR1 SQVTM, CDR2 ANQGSEA. The junction had 7 bases not matched to a gene; V was cut back by 3 bases and J by 3 bases.

The chain recombines TRBV19 with TRBJ2-2; 13 bases are shared with TRBD2. J was trimmed by 3 bases and V by 7 bases; bases with no gene match: 8. The CDR3 loop spans 17 amino acids. Germline values: CDR1 LNHDA, CDR2 SQIVND (reference sequence). The CDR3 DNA is TGTGCCAGTATCGGACTAGCGGGAGAATGGTACACCGGGGAGCTGTTTTTT. This sequence encodes CASIGLAGEWYTGELFF.

This clonotype rates as medium-sized. The chain combines TRBV29-1 with TRBJ1-2, with 7 bases fitting TRBD1. The CDR3 covers 13 residues. Germline V gene data show CDR1 as SQVTM and CDR2 as ANQGSEA. Unmatched junction bases numbered 7, after V lost 5 bases and J lost 4 bases. The CDR3 loop reads CSVSQGTGYGYTF. The CDR3 region has the DNA TGCAGCGTTTCACAGGGGACTGGCTATGGCTACACCTTC.

This clonotype was detected many times. V usage is TRBV27 and J usage is TRBJ2-1, with 9 bases matching TRBD2. Trimming removed 6 bases from V and 0 bases from J; junction bases left unmatched: 3. Germline V gene data show CDR1 as MNHEY and CDR2 as SMNVEV (reference sequence). The CDR3 runs 15 residues. In DNA form, the CDR3 reads TGTGCCAGCAGCCCGGGACTAGCCTCCTACAATGAGCAGTTCTTC. It yields the protein CASSPGLASYNEQFF.